These T cell receptor beta chains were read from a single sample in a study of T cell responses to AZD1222 COVID-19 vaccine. Here immunoSEQ multiplex PCR was the method, and the copy in TCRdb shows in-frame clones only, minus some. The table has 80,000 to 90,000 clones, around 90% seen once. The specimen was peripheral blood, collected on day 0 of AZD1222 vaccination. The receptors were gathered from an adult in good health. CDR3s include the opening cysteine and the closing phenylalanine or tryptophan. A D gene is named only where the DNA matches it firmly. Expanded clones get a size class; other rows say once, few or many, or leave the size out.

cdr3_nt,cdr3_aa,j_call,v_call,clone_size,d_call
TGCGCCAGCAGCGAGCGACAGGGAGGCCAGCCCCAGCATTTT,CASSERQGGQPQHF,TRBJ1-5,TRBV5-1,NA,TRBD1
TGTGCCAGTAGTGCAGGGACAGGGCGGTACGAGCAGTACTTC,CASSAGTGRYEQYF,TRBJ2-7,TRBV19,NA,TRBD1
TGTGCCAGCAGCCCCGGGACTAGCGTCACCGGGGAGCTGTTTTTT,CASSPGTSVTGELFF,TRBJ2-2,TRBV6-5,few,TRBD2
TGTGCCATCAGTGAGACGTACGAGCAGTACTTC,CAISETYEQYF,TRBJ2-7,TRBV10-3,NA,NA
TGTGCCAGCAGTTCCGGACAGGGAGACTATGGCTACACCTTC,CASSSGQGDYGYTF,TRBJ1-2,TRBV27,NA,TRBD1
TGCGCCAGCAGCTCGCAGGGTGGGAACACTGAAGCTTTCTTT,CASSSQGGNTEAFF,TRBJ1-1,TRBV5-1,few,NA
TGTGCCAGCAGCTTAGGGTCCGGGGATGAGCAGTTCTTC,CASSLGSGDEQFF,TRBJ2-1,TRBV7-2,once,NA
TGTGCCAGCAGTTACGAGACTAGCGGGAACCAAGAGACCCAGTACTTC,CASSYETSGNQETQYF,TRBJ2-5,TRBV6-5,NA,TRBD2
TGCGCCAGCAGTGATTCGGCGGAAAGAAACACCATATATTTT,CASSDSAERNTIYF,TRBJ1-3,TRBV10-1,NA,NA
TGTGCCAGCAGTTACTCTGGCGGGGGAGGCTACACCTTC,CASSYSGGGGYTF,TRBJ1-2,TRBV6-5,NA,NA
TGTGCCAGCAGTTCCGGGACTAGCGGGGGTACCTACGAGCAGTACTTC,CASSSGTSGGTYEQYF,TRBJ2-7,TRBV6-5,NA,TRBD2
TGTGCCAGCAGTCTTGTCGCAGACACTGAAGCTTTCTTT,CASSLVADTEAFF,TRBJ1-1,TRBV12-3/TRBV12-4,NA,NA
TGTGCCAGCAGTCTGCCGGGGCCAGAAAAACTGTTTTTT,CASSLPGPEKLFF,TRBJ1-4,TRBV12-3/TRBV12-4,NA,NA
TGCGCCAGCAGCTTGGGCCATAGCAATCAGCCCCAGCATTTT,CASSLGHSNQPQHF,TRBJ1-5,TRBV5-1,NA,NA
TGCGCCAGCAGCTTGACCGCGGGTAAAAATGAGCAGTTCTTC,CASSLTAGKNEQFF,TRBJ2-1,TRBV5-1,NA,NA
TGTGCCTGGAGTTTTTACGAGGCTTTAGATTCACCCCTCCACTTT,CAWSFYEALDSPLHF,TRBJ1-6,TRBV30,NA,NA
TGCGCCAGCAGTGATCCGGGGCTAGGGGAGCAGTACTTC,CASSDPGLGEQYF,TRBJ2-7,TRBV10-1,NA,NA
TGTGCCACCAGTGATAGGAACACCGGGGAGCTGTTTTTT,CATSDRNTGELFF,TRBJ2-2,TRBV24-1,NA,NA
TGTGCCAGCAGTACCCTGGGGAGCAATCAGCCCCAGCATTTT,CASSTLGSNQPQHF,TRBJ1-5,TRBV25-1,NA,NA
TGCAGCGCCTGGACGTTACCTCTCTCCCGTACGGACTCTGAAGCTTTCTTT,CSAWTLPLSRTDSEAFF,TRBJ1-1,TRBV29-1,NA,NA
TGTGCCAGAAGCCCGGGGGTGGCGGCTGACGGCACTGAAGCTTTCTTT,CARSPGVAADGTEAFF,TRBJ1-1,TRBV5-3,NA,NA
TGTGCCAGCTCACCACTCTTCGGGACTAGCGGGATTAGCAATGAGCAGTTCTTC,CASSPLFGTSGISNEQFF,TRBJ2-1,TRBV18,NA,TRBD2
TGTGCCAGCTCACCTCGGGCAGGGCTAGGGGCTAGCGGGAGGCTGTACGAGCAGTACTTC,CASSPRAGLGASGRLYEQYF,TRBJ2-7,TRBV18,NA,TRBD2
TGTGCCAGCAGTCGGGGGCTCACTGAAGCTTTCTTT,CASSRGLTEAFF,TRBJ1-1,TRBV2,NA,NA
TGTGCCAGCAGTTACTCGACTAGCGGGACCTACGAGCAGTACTTC,CASSYSTSGTYEQYF,TRBJ2-7,TRBV6-5,NA,TRBD2
TGTGCCTGTAGAGATGCGGGCACTGAAGCTTTCTTT,CACRDAGTEAFF,TRBJ1-1,TRBV25-1,NA,NA
TGTGCCAGCTCACCCTTTGGGGAGGGGGCTTCCACTGAAGCTTTCTTT,CASSPFGEGASTEAFF,TRBJ1-1,TRBV18,NA,TRBD1
TGTGCCAGCAGCTTAGGTAACCCTGCCGGGGAGCTGTTTTTT,CASSLGNPAGELFF,TRBJ2-2,TRBV7-3,NA,NA
TGTGCCTGGAGTGGGACTAGCGGGAGATCTGGGCAGTATTTT,CAWSGTSGRSGQYF,TRBJ2-3,TRBV30,few,TRBD2
TGTGCCAGCTCACCTCGCCTGGGCACTGAAGCTTTCTTT,CASSPRLGTEAFF,TRBJ1-1,TRBV18,NA,NA
TGCGCCAGCAGCTTATCCTTAACGAACACCGGGGAGCTGTTTTTT,CASSLSLTNTGELFF,TRBJ2-2,TRBV5-1,NA,NA
TGCGCCAGCAGCTTGACTCACACCGGGGAGCTGTTTTTT,CASSLTHTGELFF,TRBJ2-2,TRBV5-1,once,NA
TGTGCCAGCAGCCTCGGACGGAGCTATGGCTACACCTTC,CASSLGRSYGYTF,TRBJ1-2,TRBV14,NA,NA
TGTGCCAGCGGGGGGCGCGGGGCAACTAATGAAAAACTGTTTTTT,CASGGRGATNEKLFF,TRBJ1-4,TRBV6-5,NA,NA
TGTGCCAGCAGCCTGGGAGCGGGGACTTCTGGAAACACCATATATTTT,CASSLGAGTSGNTIYF,TRBJ1-3,TRBV4-2,NA,NA
TGCGCCAGCAGCGGAACCAGGGCTGGGGCCAACGTCCTGACTTTC,CASSGTRAGANVLTF,TRBJ2-6,TRBV5-1,once,NA
TGTGCCACCAGTGCGGCAGGCTCCAATGAGCAGTTCTTC,CATSAAGSNEQFF,TRBJ2-1,TRBV24-1,NA,NA
TGTGCCTGGAGTGTGGTGGGCGAAGGAGAAAAACTGTTTTTT,CAWSVVGEGEKLFF,TRBJ1-4,TRBV30,once,NA
TGTGCCAGCAGCTTAGGGGCAAATAGCAATCAGCCCCAGCATTTT,CASSLGANSNQPQHF,TRBJ1-5,TRBV7-9,NA,NA
TGTGCCAGCAGCTCGGGGAGCATGAACACTGAAGCTTTCTTT,CASSSGSMNTEAFF,TRBJ1-1,TRBV7-3,NA,NA
TGCGCCAGCAGCCCCCGAGAGGGCGCAACTAATGAAAAACTGTTTTTT,CASSPREGATNEKLFF,TRBJ1-4,TRBV4-1,NA,NA
TGTGCCAGCAGTGACAGGGCCCGGGGCTCACCCCTCCACTTT,CASSDRARGSPLHF,TRBJ1-6,TRBV6-1,NA,NA
TGTGCCAGCAGTGAATTTGGCAGGGAGTATGGCTACACCTTC,CASSEFGREYGYTF,TRBJ1-2,TRBV25-1,NA,NA
TGTGCCAGCAGCTTAGTGCGGGGTTCAGCGGGCGAGCAGTACTTC,CASSLVRGSAGEQYF,TRBJ2-7,TRBV7-6,NA,NA
TGTGCCAGCAGTGACCCCGGGGGATTTTCTGAAGCTTTCTTT,CASSDPGGFSEAFF,TRBJ1-1,TRBV6-1,NA,NA
TGTGCCAGCAGTTTCTCAGAGACCCAGTACTTC,CASSFSETQYF,TRBJ2-5,TRBV6-6,NA,NA
TGTGCCAGCAGCTTAGGGACTAGCGGCAACAATGAGCAGTTCTTC,CASSLGTSGNNEQFF,TRBJ2-1,TRBV7-9,NA,TRBD2
TGCGCCAGCATAGGGGGGACAATCGGACCCGGGGAGCTGTTTTTT,CASIGGTIGPGELFF,TRBJ2-2,TRBV10-2,NA,NA
TGTGCCAGCAGCTTGTACCGGGGGATCTTTGTTGGGGGCAATCAGCCCCAGCATTTT,CASSLYRGIFVGGNQPQHF,TRBJ1-5,TRBV5-6,few,NA
TGTGCCAGCAGTCTACAGGGGGCTGTTGATGAGCAGTTCTTC,CASSLQGAVDEQFF,TRBJ2-1,TRBV3-1/TRBV3-2,NA,TRBD1
TGTGCCAGCAGCGTAGATTCGGGGAGGGAGACCCAGTACTTC,CASSVDSGRETQYF,TRBJ2-5,TRBV9,NA,NA